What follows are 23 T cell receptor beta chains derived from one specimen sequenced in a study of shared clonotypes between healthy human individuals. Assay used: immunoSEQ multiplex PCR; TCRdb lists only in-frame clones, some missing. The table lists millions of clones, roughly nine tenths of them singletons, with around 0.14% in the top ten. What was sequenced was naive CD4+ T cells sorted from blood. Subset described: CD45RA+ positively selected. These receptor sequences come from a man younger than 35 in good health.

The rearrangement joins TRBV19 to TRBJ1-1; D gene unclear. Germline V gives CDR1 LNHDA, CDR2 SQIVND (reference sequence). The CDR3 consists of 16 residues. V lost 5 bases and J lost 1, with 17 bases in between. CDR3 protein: CASSPPGVRKNTEAFF. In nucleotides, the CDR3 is TGTGCCAGTAGTCCTCCCGGGGTCCGAAAGAACACTGAAGCTTTCTTT. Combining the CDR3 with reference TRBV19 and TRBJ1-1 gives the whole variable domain DGGITQSPKYLFRKEGQNVTLSCEQNLNHDAMYWYRQDPGQGLRLIYYSQIVNDFQKGDIAEGYSVSREKKESFPLTVTSAQKNPTAFYLCASSPPGVRKNTEAFFGQGTRLTVV.

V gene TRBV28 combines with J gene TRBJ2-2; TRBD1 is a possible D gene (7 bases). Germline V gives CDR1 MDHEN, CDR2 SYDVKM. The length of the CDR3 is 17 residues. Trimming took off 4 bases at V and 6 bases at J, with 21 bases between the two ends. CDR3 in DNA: TGTGCCAGCAGTTCCTATACCGGGGGCCAGGGGGCCGGGGAGCTGTTTTTT. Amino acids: CASSSYTGGQGAGELFF.

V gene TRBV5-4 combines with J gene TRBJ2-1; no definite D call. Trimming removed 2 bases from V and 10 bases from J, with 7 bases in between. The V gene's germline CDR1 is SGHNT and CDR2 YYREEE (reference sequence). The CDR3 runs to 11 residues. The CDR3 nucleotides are TGTGCCAGCAGCTTTTCGGACGAGCAGTTCTTC. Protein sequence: CASSFSDEQFF.

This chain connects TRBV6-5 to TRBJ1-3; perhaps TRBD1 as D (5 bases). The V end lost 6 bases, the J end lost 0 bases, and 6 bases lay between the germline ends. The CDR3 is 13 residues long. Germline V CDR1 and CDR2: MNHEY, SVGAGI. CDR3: CASRQVSGNTIYF. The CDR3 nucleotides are TGTGCCAGCAGACAGGTCTCTGGAAACACCATATATTTT.

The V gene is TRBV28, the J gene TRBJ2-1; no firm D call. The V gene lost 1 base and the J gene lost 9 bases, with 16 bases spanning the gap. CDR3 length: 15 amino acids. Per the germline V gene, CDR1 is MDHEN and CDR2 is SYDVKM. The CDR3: CASSLYPTGFGEQFF. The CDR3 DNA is TGTGCCAGCAGTTTATATCCAACCGGCTTCGGTGAGCAGTTCTTC.

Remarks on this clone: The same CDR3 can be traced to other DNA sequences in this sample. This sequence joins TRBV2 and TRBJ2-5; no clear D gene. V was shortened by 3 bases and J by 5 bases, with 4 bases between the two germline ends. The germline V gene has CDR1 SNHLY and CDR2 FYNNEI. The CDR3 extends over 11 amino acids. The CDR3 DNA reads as TGTGCCAGCAGTGAGATCGAGACCCAGTACTTC. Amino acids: CASSEIETQYF. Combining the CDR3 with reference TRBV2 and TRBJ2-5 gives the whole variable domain EPEVTQTPSHQVTQMGQEVILRCVPISNHLYFYWYRQILGQKVEFLVSFYNNEISEKSEIFDDQFSVERPDGSNFTLKIRSTKLEDSAMYFCASSEIETQYFGPGTRLLVL.

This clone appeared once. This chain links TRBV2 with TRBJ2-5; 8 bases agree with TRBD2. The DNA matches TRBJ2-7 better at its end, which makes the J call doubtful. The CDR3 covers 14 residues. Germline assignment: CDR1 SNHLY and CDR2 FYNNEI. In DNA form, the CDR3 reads TGTGCCAGCAGTGAACAGGGGACTAGCTACGAGCAGTACTTC. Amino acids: CASSEQGTSYEQYF.

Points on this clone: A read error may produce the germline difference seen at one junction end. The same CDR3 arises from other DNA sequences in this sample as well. The CDR3 DNA reads TGTGCCAGCAGCACTCCTGGGAACACCATATATTTT. It yields the protein CASSTPGNTIYF. V and J are TRBV6-5 and TRBJ1-3; no reliable D call. The CDR3 has 12 residues. CDR1 MNHEY and CDR2 SVGAGI come from the germline V gene.

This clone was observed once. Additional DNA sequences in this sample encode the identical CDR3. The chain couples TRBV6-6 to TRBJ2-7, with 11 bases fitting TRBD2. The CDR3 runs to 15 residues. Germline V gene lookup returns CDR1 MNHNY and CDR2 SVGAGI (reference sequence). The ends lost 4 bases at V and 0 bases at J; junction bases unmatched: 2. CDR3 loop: CASSSGLADSYEQYF. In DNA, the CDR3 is TGTGCCAGCAGTTCGGGACTAGCGGACTCCTACGAGCAGTACTTC.

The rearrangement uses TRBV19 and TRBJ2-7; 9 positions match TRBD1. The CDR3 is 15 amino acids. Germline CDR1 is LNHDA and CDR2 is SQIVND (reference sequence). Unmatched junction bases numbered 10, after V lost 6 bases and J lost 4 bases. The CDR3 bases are TGTGCCAGTAGGAGGCAGGACAGGGGAAATTACGAGCAGTACTTC. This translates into CASRRQDRGNYEQYF. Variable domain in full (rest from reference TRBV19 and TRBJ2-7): DGGITQSPKYLFRKEGQNVTLSCEQNLNHDAMYWYRQDPGQGLRLIYYSQIVNDFQKGDIAEGYSVSREKKESFPLTVTSAQKNPTAFYLCASRRQDRGNYEQYFGPGTRLTVT.

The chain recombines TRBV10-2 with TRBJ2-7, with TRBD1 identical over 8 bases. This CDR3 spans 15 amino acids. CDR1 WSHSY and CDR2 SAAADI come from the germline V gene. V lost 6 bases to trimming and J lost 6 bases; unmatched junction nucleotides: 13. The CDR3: CASSQGQGDTGEQYF. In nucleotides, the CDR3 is TGCGCCAGCAGCCAAGGACAGGGCGACACGGGCGAGCAGTACTTC.

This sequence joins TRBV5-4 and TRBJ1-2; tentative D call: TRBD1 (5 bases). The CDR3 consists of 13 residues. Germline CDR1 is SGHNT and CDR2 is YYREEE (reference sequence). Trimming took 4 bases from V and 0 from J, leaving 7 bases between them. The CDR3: CASSQTANYGYTF. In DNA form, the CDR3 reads TGTGCCAGCAGCCAGACAGCTAACTATGGCTACACCTTC.

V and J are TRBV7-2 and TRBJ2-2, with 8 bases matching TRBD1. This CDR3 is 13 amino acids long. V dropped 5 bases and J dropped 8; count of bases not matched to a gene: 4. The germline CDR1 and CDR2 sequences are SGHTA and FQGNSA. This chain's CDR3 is CASSPGQGGELFF. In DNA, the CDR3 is TGTGCCAGCAGCCCCGGACAGGGTGGGGAGCTGTTTTTT.

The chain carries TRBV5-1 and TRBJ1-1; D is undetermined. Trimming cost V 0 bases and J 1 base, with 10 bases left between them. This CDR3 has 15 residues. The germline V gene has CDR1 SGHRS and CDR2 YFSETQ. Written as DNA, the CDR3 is TGCGCCAGCAGCTTGGGGGTCAGAAAGAACACTGAAGCTTTCTTT. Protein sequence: CASSLGVRKNTEAFF.

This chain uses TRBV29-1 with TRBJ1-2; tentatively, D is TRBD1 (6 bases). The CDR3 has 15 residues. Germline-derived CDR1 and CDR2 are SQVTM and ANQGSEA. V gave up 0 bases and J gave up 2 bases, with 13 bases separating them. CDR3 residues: CSVEDPGQPNYGYTF. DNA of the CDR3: TGCAGCGTTGAAGATCCAGGACAGCCGAACTATGGCTACACCTTC. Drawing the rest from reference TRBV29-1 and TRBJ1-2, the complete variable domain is SAVISQKPSRDICQRGTSLTIQCQVDSQVTMMFWYRQQPGQSLTLIATANQGSEATYESGFVIDKFPISRPNLTFSTLTVSNMSPEDSSIYLCSVEDPGQPNYGYTFGSGTRLTVV.

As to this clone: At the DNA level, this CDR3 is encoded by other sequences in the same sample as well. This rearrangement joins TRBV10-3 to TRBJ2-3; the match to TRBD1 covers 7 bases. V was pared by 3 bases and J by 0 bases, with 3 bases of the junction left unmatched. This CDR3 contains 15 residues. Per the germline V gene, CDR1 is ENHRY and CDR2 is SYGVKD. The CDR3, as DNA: TGTGCCATCAGTGACCCGGGACAGAGCACAGATACGCAGTATTTT. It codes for CAISDPGQSTDTQYF.

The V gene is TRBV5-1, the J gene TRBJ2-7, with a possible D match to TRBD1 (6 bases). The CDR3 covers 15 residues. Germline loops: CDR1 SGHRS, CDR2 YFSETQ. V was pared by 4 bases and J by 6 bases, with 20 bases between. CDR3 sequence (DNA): TGCGCCAGCAGCACATCGACCGGGACACCGTTCGAGCAGTACTTC. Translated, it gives CASSTSTGTPFEQYF.

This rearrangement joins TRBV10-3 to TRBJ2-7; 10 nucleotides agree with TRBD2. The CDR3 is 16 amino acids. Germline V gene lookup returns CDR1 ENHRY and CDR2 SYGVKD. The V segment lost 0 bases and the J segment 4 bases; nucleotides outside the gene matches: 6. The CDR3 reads CAISESVSSGSYEQYF. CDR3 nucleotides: TGTGCCATCAGTGAGTCGGTTTCTAGCGGGAGTTACGAGCAGTACTTC.

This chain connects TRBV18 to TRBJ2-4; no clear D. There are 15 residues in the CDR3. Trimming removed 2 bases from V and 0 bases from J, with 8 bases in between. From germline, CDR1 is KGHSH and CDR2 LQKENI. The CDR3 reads CASSPESLAKNIQYF. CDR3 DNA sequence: TGTGCCAGCTCACCAGAATCCTTAGCCAAAAACATTCAGTACTTC.

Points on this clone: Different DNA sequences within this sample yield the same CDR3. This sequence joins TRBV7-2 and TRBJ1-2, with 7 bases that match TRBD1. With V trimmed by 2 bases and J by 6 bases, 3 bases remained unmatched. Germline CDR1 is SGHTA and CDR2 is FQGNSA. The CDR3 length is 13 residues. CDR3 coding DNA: TGTGCCAGCAGCTTAAACAGGGGTGATGGCTACACCTTC. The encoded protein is CASSLNRGDGYTF.

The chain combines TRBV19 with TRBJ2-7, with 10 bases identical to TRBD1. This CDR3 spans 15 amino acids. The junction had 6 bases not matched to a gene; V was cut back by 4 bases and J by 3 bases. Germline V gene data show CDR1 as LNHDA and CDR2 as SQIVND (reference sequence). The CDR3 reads CASSTRDRGYYEQYF. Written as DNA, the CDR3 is TGTGCCAGTAGTACCAGGGACAGGGGCTACTACGAGCAGTACTTC. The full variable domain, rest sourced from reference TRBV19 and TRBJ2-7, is DGGITQSPKYLFRKEGQNVTLSCEQNLNHDAMYWYRQDPGQGLRLIYYSQIVNDFQKGDIAEGYSVSREKKESFPLTVTSAQKNPTAFYLCASSTRDRGYYEQYFGPGTRLTVT.

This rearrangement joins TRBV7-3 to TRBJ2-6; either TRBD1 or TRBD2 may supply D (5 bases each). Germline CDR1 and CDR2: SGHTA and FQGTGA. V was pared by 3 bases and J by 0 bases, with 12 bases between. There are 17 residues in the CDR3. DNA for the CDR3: TGTGCCAGCAGCTTTGGGGCCACTAGCTCTGGGGCCAACGTCCTGACTTTC. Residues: CASSFGATSSGANVLTF.

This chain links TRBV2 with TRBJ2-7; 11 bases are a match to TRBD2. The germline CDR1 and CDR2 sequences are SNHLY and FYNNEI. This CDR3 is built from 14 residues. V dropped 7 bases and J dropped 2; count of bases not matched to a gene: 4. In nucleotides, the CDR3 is TGTGCCAGCACCCCTAGCGGGGGGCCCTACGAGCAGTACTTC. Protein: CASTPSGGPYEQYF.